Below are 25 T cell receptor beta chains sequenced from a single sample in a study of T cell responses to AZD1222 COVID-19 vaccine. Profiled with immunoSEQ multiplex PCR; TCRdb holds only in-frame clones, not every one. The repertoire holds 75,000 to 95,000 clones, with 75% to 95% as singletons. The input for sequencing was peripheral blood, taken 28 days after the second AZD1222 dose. These receptor sequences come from an adult who received the AZD1222 COVID-19 vaccine.

This clone occurred once. This chain links TRBV9 with TRBJ1-2; D unclear. This CDR3 is 15 amino acids long. Germline V gives CDR1 SGDLS, CDR2 YYNGEE. The V end lost 0 bases, the J end lost 8 bases, and 17 bases lay between the germline ends. The CDR3 is CASSVALVESLGYTF. The DNA of the CDR3 is TGTGCCAGCAGCGTAGCTCTCGTCGAGAGTTTGGGCTACACCTTC.

The chain couples TRBV6-5 to TRBJ2-7; D is perhaps TRBD1 or TRBD2 (6 bases each). From germline, CDR1 is MNHEY and CDR2 SVGAGI. V dropped 6 bases and J dropped 2 bases, with 17 bases sitting between them. There are 15 residues in the CDR3. CDR3 residues: CASRIREGGPYEQYF. The CDR3 DNA reads as TGTGCCAGCAGAATAAGAGAAGGGGGGCCCTACGAGCAGTACTTC.

This chain uses TRBV5-4 with TRBJ2-7, with a possible D match to TRBD1 (6 bases). This CDR3 has 15 residues. Germline V lookup: CDR1 SGHNT, CDR2 YYREEE (reference sequence). V lost 0 bases, J lost 2 bases, and 12 bases lay in between. The CDR3 DNA reads as TGTGCCAGCAGCTTGGGGGGGACATCGACCTACGAGCAGTACTTC. Its translation is CASSLGGTSTYEQYF.

The gene calls are TRBV6-1 and TRBJ2-1; 11 positions match TRBD2. The germline V gene has CDR1 MNHNS and CDR2 SASEGT. The CDR3 is 16 amino acids. V gave up 4 bases and J gave up 10 bases; unmatched junction bases: 12. CDR3 in DNA: TGTGCCAGCAGTGGATCAGGACTAGCGGGTATAGGGGAGCAGTTCTTC. Amino acid sequence: CASSGSGLAGIGEQFF.

This chain connects TRBV28 to TRBJ1-3; no clear D gene. The germline gives CDR1 MDHEN, CDR2 SYDVKM. Trimming stripped 6 bases from V and 1 base from J, with 13 bases between. This CDR3 has 15 amino acids. The CDR3, as DNA: TGTGCCAGCAGCCCCGGGGTACCATCTGGAAACACCATATATTTT. Translation: CASSPGVPSGNTIYF.

This chain connects TRBV27 to TRBJ2-1, with D tentatively TRBD2 (5 bases). V was clipped by 5 bases and J by 5 bases, with 10 bases between them. CDR1 and CDR2 from the germline V gene are MNHEY and SMNVEV (reference sequence). The CDR3 consists of 13 residues. CDR3 loop: CASSGGLHNEQFF. CDR3 nucleotides: TGTGCCAGCAGTGGAGGCCTCCACAATGAGCAGTTCTTC.

A word on this clone: Other DNA sequences in the same sample also yield this CDR3. V usage is TRBV6-1 and J usage is TRBJ2-7; D unresolved. Trimming cost V 3 bases and J 3 bases, with 3 bases left between them. Per the germline V gene, CDR1 is MNHNS and CDR2 is SASEGT. The length of the CDR3 is 11 residues. The CDR3 region has the DNA TGTGCCAGCAGTGATCTCTACGAGCAGTACTTC. Protein product: CASSDLYEQYF.

V gene TRBV9 combines with J gene TRBJ2-7; TRBD1 matches 7 bases. Trimming cost V 4 bases and J 5 bases; bases outside gene matches: 12. CDR3 length equals 15 residues. The germline CDR1 and CDR2 sequences are SGDLS and YYNGEE. CDR3: CASSSPRDSTDEQYF. The DNA of the CDR3 is TGTGCCAGCAGCTCCCCGAGGGACAGTACGGACGAGCAGTACTTC.

CDR3 coding DNA: TGTGCCAGCAGCCCGGGGGATGAAGCTTTCTTT. Amino acid sequence: CASSPGDEAFF. The chain joins TRBV3-1 (or the pseudogene TRBV3-2) to TRBJ1-1; tentatively, D is TRBD1 (5 bases). Trimming took 4 bases from V and 7 from J, leaving 7 bases between them. Germline CDR1 LGHDT, CDR2 YNNKEL (reference sequence). CDR3 length: 11 amino acids.

This clone was observed a single time. CDR3 coding DNA: TGTGCCAGCAGCCAACCAGGGGGCTTGGTCGGGGAGCTGTTTTTT. The encoded protein is CASSQPGGLVGELFF. The chain couples TRBV3-1 (or the pseudogene TRBV3-2) to TRBJ2-2; 8 nucleotides align to TRBD1. Germline values: CDR1 LGHDT, CDR2 YNNKEL (reference sequence). The CDR3 consists of 15 residues. Unmatched junction bases numbered 6, after V lost 2 bases and J lost 7 bases.

This chain joins TRBV18 and TRBJ2-5; TRBD1 matches at 7 bases. This CDR3 spans 14 amino acids. CDR1 KGHSH and CDR2 LQKENI come from the germline V gene. Trimming at V came to 5 bases and at J to 1 base, leaving 4 bases not matched to a gene. CDR3 sequence: CASSWRQGQETQYF. In nucleotides, the CDR3 is TGTGCCAGCTCATGGAGACAGGGCCAAGAGACCCAGTACTTC.

J is TRBJ2-7 and V is TRBV5-5; TRBD2 matches at 11 bases. V gave up 6 bases and J gave up 5 bases; unmatched junction bases: 10. This CDR3 has 15 residues. Per the germline V gene, CDR1 is SGHKS and CDR2 is YYEKEE (reference sequence). The CDR3 loop is CASTPGVSGRDEQYF. The CDR3 DNA reads as TGTGCCAGCACCCCGGGGGTTAGCGGGAGGGACGAGCAGTACTTC.

The gene calls are TRBV28 and TRBJ1-6, with no clear D. Per the germline V gene, CDR1 is MDHEN and CDR2 is SYDVKM. The CDR3 is 16 amino acids. V dropped 3 bases and J dropped 0 bases, with 9 bases sitting between them. The CDR3 loop reads CASSLIGSSYNSPLHF. CDR3 nucleotide sequence: TGTGCCAGCAGTTTGATTGGAAGCTCCTATAATTCACCCCTCCACTTT. Filled out from reference TRBV28 and TRBJ1-6, the complete variable domain reads DVKVTQSSRYLVKRTGEKVFLECVQDMDHENMFWYRQDPGLGLRLIYFSYDVKMKEKGDIPEGYSVSREKKERFSLILESASTNQTSMYLCASSLIGSSYNSPLHFGNGTRLTVT.

V usage is TRBV18 and J usage is TRBJ1-5; the D is unclear. CDR1 is KGHSH, CDR2 LQKENI, per germline. This CDR3 has 16 amino acids. Trimming removed 1 base from V and 1 base from J, with 11 bases in between. In DNA form, the CDR3 reads TGTGCCAGCTCACCACAGGGTCCGGGAAGCAATCAGCCCCAGCATTTT. Amino acids: CASSPQGPGSNQPQHF.

The DNA for the CDR3 is TGCGCCAGCAGCTCCGGGACAGCCTATGGCTACACCTTC. Its protein is CASSSGTAYGYTF. This chain joins TRBV5-1 and TRBJ1-2; 7 bases fit TRBD1. Germline trimming cut 3 bases from V and 4 bases from J; bases unmatched to any gene: 3. CDR3 length: 13 residues. Germline V gene data show CDR1 as SGHRS and CDR2 as YFSETQ.

The genes are TRBV3-1 (or the pseudogene TRBV3-2) and TRBJ2-3, with D possibly matching TRBD1 (6 bases). Germline V gives CDR1 LGHDT, CDR2 YNNKEL (reference sequence). Trimming cost V 8 bases and J 6 bases, with 15 bases left between them. CDR3 size: 13 residues. The CDR3 protein is CASWVQGSDTQYF. For the CDR3, the DNA is TGTGCCAGCTGGGTCCAGGGGTCGGATACGCAGTATTTT.

This clone was picked up a small number of times. This chain connects TRBV5-4 to TRBJ2-7; TRBD1 matches at 9 bases. The CDR3 spans 14 residues. Germline V CDR1 and CDR2: SGHNT, YYREEE (reference sequence). V was clipped by 0 bases and J by 5 bases; unmatched bases: 3. CDR3 sequence: CASSLEQGADEQYF. The CDR3 bases are TGTGCCAGCAGCTTGGAACAGGGGGCGGACGAGCAGTACTTC.

This chain uses TRBV11-2 with TRBJ2-7; TRBD2 aligns across 7 bases. The germline CDR1 and CDR2 sequences are SGHAT and FQNNGV. V gave up 0 bases and J gave up 4 bases; unmatched junction bases: 6. CDR3 length: 15 residues. The CDR3 DNA sequence: TGTGCCAGCAGCTTAGATAATAGCGGGCTATACGAGCAGTACTTC. Protein sequence: CASSLDNSGLYEQYF.

The gene calls are TRBV7-6 and TRBJ2-3, with 7 bases identical to TRBD1. The CDR3 has 16 residues. Germline V lookup: CDR1 SGHVS, CDR2 FNYEAQ. J gave up 3 bases and V 1 base, and 7 bases lay outside the gene matches. CDR3 sequence (DNA): TGTGCCAGCAGCTTAGATAGGCCAGGGGGTACAGATACGCAGTATTTT. Translated, it gives CASSLDRPGGTDTQYF.

The chain is built from TRBV5-1 and TRBJ2-7, with TRBD1 as a possible D gene (5 bases). The CDR3 runs to 14 residues. CDR1 is SGHRS and CDR2 is YFSETQ in the germline V gene. The V and J ends lost 2 bases and 7 bases respectively, with 16 bases between them. The CDR3 loop reads CASSFRQGVGEQYF. The CDR3 DNA sequence: TGCGCCAGCAGCTTCCGGCAGGGCGTGGGTGAGCAGTACTTC.

The DNA of the CDR3 is TGCGCCAGCAGCCACTCGGGGGTAACGGATTATGGCTACACCTTC. The encoded protein is CASSHSGVTDYGYTF. V and J are TRBV5-1 and TRBJ1-2; the D gene is possibly TRBD1 (5 bases). Germline loops: CDR1 SGHRS, CDR2 YFSETQ. Deletions cut 4 bases from V and 5 bases from J, with 18 bases between. This CDR3 has 15 amino acids.

This clone is a singleton in its sample. This chain uses TRBV2 with TRBJ1-5; possible D gene TRBD1, 5 bases. The V gene's germline CDR1 is SNHLY and CDR2 FYNNEI. The CDR3 totals 17 residues. The germline V and J ends were trimmed by 1 base and 0 bases, with 13 bases remaining between them. CDR3 loop: CASSEVDRTFSNQPQHF. CDR3 nucleotides: TGTGCCAGCAGTGAAGTAGACAGAACATTTAGCAATCAGCCCCAGCATTTT.

V and J are TRBV28 and TRBJ1-6; TRBD1 matches at 8 bases. V dropped 6 bases and J dropped 7; count of bases not matched to a gene: 5. The CDR3 has 14 amino acids. Germline V CDR1 and CDR2: MDHEN, SYDVKM. CDR3: CASRSPGGNSPLHF. CDR3 bases: TGTGCCAGCAGGTCCCCAGGGGGCAATTCACCCCTCCACTTT.

The chain uses TRBV2 and TRBJ2-7; D is unclear. CDR1 and CDR2 from the germline V gene are SNHLY and FYNNEI. V lost 7 bases and J 2 bases, leaving 9 bases between the germline ends. The length of the CDR3 is 12 residues. CDR3 nucleotides: TGTGCCAGCACCAGGACGGCCTACGAGCAGTACTTC. Encoded protein: CASTRTAYEQYF.

This clone occurred once. The junction shows a germline mismatch at one end, possibly a read error. The chain recombines TRBV28 with TRBJ2-7; D assignment may be TRBD1 or TRBD2 (5 bases each). Germline CDR1 and CDR2: MDHEN and SYDVKM. The CDR3 is 16 amino acids. The CDR3, as DNA: TGTGCCAGCCGTTTTTCCCCGGCCGGGACCGTATACGAGCAGTACTTC. Translation gives CASRFSPAGTVYEQYF.